Reported below is one TCR beta chain. The data were produced by immunoSEQ multiplex PCR, yet TCRdb's version contains in-frame clones alone and is incomplete. The sample shows 95,000 to 100,000 clones, approximately 91% of them seen only once. With 0 bases removed from V and 6 bases from J, the gap between germline ends came to 6 bases. Germline CDR1 reads SGHVS; CDR2 reads FQNEAQ. The CDR3 loop spans 12 amino acids. The sample belongs to a study of T cell responses to AZD1222 COVID-19 vaccine. Source: peripheral blood, taken 28 days after the second AZD1222 dose. This chain links TRBV7-8 with TRBJ2-7, with D possibly matching TRBD2 (6 bases). This TCR was sampled from an adult who received the AZD1222 COVID-19 vaccine. CDR3 sequence: CASSLAGGEQYF. In nucleotides, the CDR3 is TGTGCCAGCAGCTTAGCGGGGGGCGAGCAGTACTTC.